This T cell receptor beta chain was sequenced during a study of cytomegalovirus exposure and HLA in healthy donors. A multiplex PCR was run with 60 Vbeta primers and 13 Jbeta primers. Assay: immunoSEQ multiplex PCR; the TCRdb copy retains only in-frame clones and omits some. The sample lists some 150,000 clones, roughly 76% seen once, with 4.9% in the top ten. About this clone itself: Its antigen is as yet unknown.

Germline values: CDR1 LNHDA, CDR2 SQIVND (reference sequence). The CDR3 spans 13 residues. J gave up 4 bases and V 8 bases, and 2 bases lay outside the gene matches. General observations from the study: Excluded were some V segments that proved indistinguishable, including TRBV6-2 and TRBV6-3. Rare sequences made up most TCRs, while some public TCRs were found in many donors.

The chain recombines TRBV19 with TRBJ1-6, with 7 bases that match TRBD1. The sequenced sample consisted of PBMCs. The clonotype originates from a woman aged 18-29 years in good health and CMV-seropositive. In DNA, the CDR3 is TGTGCCAGTCAGACAGGGTATAATTCACCCCTCCACTTT. Protein sequence: CASQTGYNSPLHF.